The next 10 T cell receptor beta chains were all read from a single sample in a study of blood T cells in healthy people across ages. A J-beta primer mix and a sample-barcoded 5' primer were used in a second PCR of roughly 6 to 11 cycles. Each CDR3 protein is one row after TCRdb ran MiXCR on the 5' RACE reads. The sample carries about 840,000 distinct CDR3 sequences, roughly 29% recorded once. These same records also appear under a second study, on T cells of mothers and their children.

Sample: blood. These receptors all stem from a woman aged 40 to 55 in good health.

The chain links TRBV12-3 or TRBV12-4 to TRBJ2-3; D possibly uses TRBD1 or TRBD2 (5 bases each). V was trimmed by 8 bases and J by 0 bases, leaving 12 bases between them. The CDR3 consists of 14 residues. This chain's CDR3 is CASVGTPSTDTQYF. In DNA, the CDR3 is TGTGCCAGCGTCGGGACCCCCAGCACAGATACGCAGTATTTT.

The chain has TRBV28 and TRBJ1-5; 7 bases map to TRBD1. The germline CDR1 and CDR2 sequences are MDHEN and SYDVKM. The CDR3 consists of 14 residues. Trimming took 8 bases from V and 2 from J; bases not matched to a gene: 6. This CDR3 reads CASENRGGNQPQHF. The CDR3 DNA reads TGTGCCAGCGAAAACAGGGGCGGCAATCAGCCCCAGCATTTT. The full variable domain, with the rest looked up from reference TRBV28 and TRBJ1-5, is DVKVTQSSRYLVKRTGEKVFLECVQDMDHENMFWYRQDPGLGLRLIYFSYDVKMKEKGDIPEGYSVSREKKERFSLILESASTNQTSMYLCASENRGGNQPQHFGDGTRLSIL.

This clonotype appeared many times. At one of its ends the junction is not consistent with the germline gene, which may arise from a read error. The V gene is TRBV7-6, the J gene TRBJ2-7; D is unresolved. This CDR3 comprises 16 residues. The V gene's germline CDR1 is SGHVS and CDR2 FNYEAQ. The CDR3 nucleotides are TGTGCTAGCAGCTTAGCAGACGACCCTAGAAGCTACGAGCAGTACTTC. This gives the protein CASSLADDPRSYEQYF.

The J gene is TRBJ1-1, the V gene TRBV5-1; no firm D call. This CDR3 has 14 residues. V lost 1 base, J lost 7 bases, and 14 bases lay in between. The V gene's germline CDR1 is SGHRS and CDR2 YFSETQ. The CDR3 DNA follows: TGCGCCAGCAGCTTGTTCACGTCGGGGATTGAAGCTTTCTTT. Encoded protein: CASSLFTSGIEAFF.

In this sample, this clonotype turned up many times. The V call is TRBV2, the J call TRBJ2-7; D is possibly TRBD2 (5 bases). The CDR3 consists of 16 residues. Trimming removed 0 bases from V and 3 bases from J, with 15 bases in between. Germline assignment: CDR1 SNHLY and CDR2 FYNNEI. The CDR3, as DNA: TGTGCCAGCAGTGAAGCGCTTGGGATTGGGAGCTACGAGCAGTACTTC. As protein: CASSEALGIGSYEQYF.

V gene TRBV7-2 combines with J gene TRBJ2-3; D unresolved. V lost 1 base, J lost 3 bases, and 5 bases lay in between. CDR1 SGHTA and CDR2 FQGNSA come from the germline V gene. The CDR3 length is 13 residues. As DNA, the CDR3 is TGTGCCAGCAGCTTAGGCTGGACAGATACGCAGTATTTT. Translating gives CASSLGWTDTQYF.

Turning to this clonotype: Sequence at one end of the junction differs from germline and may be a read error. The chain joins TRBV3-1 to TRBJ1-1; D unclear. Per germline, CDR1 LGHDT and CDR2 YNNKEL (reference sequence). The CDR3 runs to 13 residues. Here the CDR3 reads CATQTSGNTEALF. Here the CDR3 DNA reads TGTGCCACACAGACGAGTGGGAACACTGAAGCTCTCTTT.

This clonotype was seen only a few times. The chain combines TRBV20-1 with TRBJ2-4, with D tentatively TRBD2 (6 bases). Germline loops: CDR1 DFQATT, CDR2 SNEGSKA (reference sequence). V gave up 7 bases and J gave up 13 bases, with 23 bases separating them. CDR3 size: 13 residues. In DNA form, the CDR3 reads TGCAGTGTGGCAGGGAGGTCCTACAATGAGCAGTACTTC. It is translated as CSVAGRSYNEQYF.

The gene calls are TRBV18 and TRBJ2-1; D is ambiguous. The CDR3 consists of 14 residues. V lost 3 bases and J 2 bases, leaving 8 bases between the germline ends. Germline CDR1 is KGHSH and CDR2 is LQKENI. The CDR3: CASSPLDTYNEQFF. For the CDR3, the DNA is TGTGCCAGCTCACCTTTGGATACCTACAATGAGCAGTTCTTC.

On this clonotype: This may be a read error: a much more frequent sequence differs by one nucleotide. This rearrangement joins TRBV9 to TRBJ2-7; 11 bases are a match to TRBD1. The CDR3 is 18 amino acids. The germline V gene encodes CDR1 SGDLS and CDR2 YYNGEE. Here the CDR3 reads CAGSVGVGPGQGVWEQYF. In nucleotides, the CDR3 is TGTGCCGGCAGCGTAGGCGTTGGGCCGGGACAGGGGGTATGGGAGCAGTACTTC.